Below are 14 T cell receptor beta chains sequenced from a single sample in a study of beta chain features in type 1 diabetes. Isolated RNA was reverse transcribed in full, so expressed TCRB transcripts were sequenced. TCRdb's table, derived via immunoSEQ multiplex PCR, lists solely in-frame clones and lacks some. The sample holds some 360,000 clones, 15% to 20% seen once. The sequencing sample was made of naive CD4+ T cells from blood. The receptors here all came from a woman younger than 35 in good health.

The chain employs TRBV9 and TRBJ2-4, with a tentative D call TRBD1 (6 bases). Germline loops: CDR1 SGDLS, CDR2 YYNGEE. Trimming removed 2 bases at V and 7 bases at J, with 13 bases between. This CDR3 contains 14 residues. The chain's CDR3 is CASSVPGQGNIQYF. CDR3 coding DNA: TGTGCCAGCAGCGTCCCGGGACAAGGGAACATTCAGTACTTC.

This clone was recorded a few times. The CDR3 loop reads CAWGGPTGAFF. Here the CDR3 DNA reads TGTGCCTGGGGCGGGCCAACGGGTGCTTTCTTT. The chain has TRBV30 and TRBJ1-1; unclear D gene. Germline V lookup: CDR1 GTSNPN, CDR2 SVGIG (reference sequence). The CDR3 is 11 amino acids. V was cut by 5 bases and J by 11 bases, with 15 bases left in between.

Regarding this clone: Other DNA sequences in this sample translate to the same CDR3. J is TRBJ2-5 and V is TRBV2; 8 bases are shared with TRBD1. After removal of 6 bases from V and 5 bases from J, the junction contained 2 bases not matched to a gene. This CDR3 region has 12 residues. In germline, CDR1 is SNHLY, CDR2 FYNNEI. The CDR3 coding sequence is TGTGCCAGCAGCGACAGGGGCGAGACCCAGTACTTC. Translated, it gives CASSDRGETQYF.

The rearrangement uses TRBV7-2 and TRBJ2-5; no definite D call. This CDR3 is built from 15 residues. CDR1 and CDR2 (germline): SGHTA, FQGNSA. The germline V and J ends were trimmed by 5 bases and 7 bases, with 20 bases remaining between them. CDR3 amino acids: CASSTTHLLGLTQYF. The CDR3 nucleotides read TGTGCCAGCAGCACAACTCACCTCTTGGGCTTGACCCAGTACTTC.

This clone has a handful of counts. The chain joins TRBV7-9 to TRBJ1-1; D call uncertain. V was clipped by 5 bases and J by 0 bases, with 13 bases between them. Germline values: CDR1 SEHNR, CDR2 FQNEAQ (reference sequence). The CDR3 runs to 15 residues. The CDR3 DNA sequence: TGTGCCAGCAGCCTGGAGATCATATTGAACACTGAAGCTTTCTTT. Protein sequence: CASSLEIILNTEAFF.

The chain is built from TRBV7-3 and TRBJ2-3; TRBD1 agrees at 7 bases. The CDR3 extends over 16 amino acids. The germline V gene encodes CDR1 SGHTA and CDR2 FQGTGA. With V trimmed by 5 bases and J by 5 bases, 13 bases remained unmatched. The CDR3 region is CASSDTGAAHRDTQYF. Written as DNA, the CDR3 is TGTGCCAGCAGCGATACAGGGGCCGCGCATAGAGATACGCAGTATTTT.

This clone was seen more than once but under ten times. J is TRBJ1-5 and V is TRBV28, with 12 bases that match TRBD1. V shed 4 bases, J shed 6 bases, and the junction held 4 bases outside the gene matches. The CDR3 consists of 15 residues. Germline CDR1 is MDHEN and CDR2 is SYDVKM. The chain's CDR3 is CASSSGTGGVQPQHF. The CDR3, as DNA: TGTGCCAGCAGTTCCGGGACAGGGGGCGTTCAGCCCCAGCATTTT.

The chain links TRBV9 to TRBJ2-1; tentatively, D is TRBD2 (7 bases). V lost 4 bases and J lost 1, with 18 bases in between. The CDR3 is made up of 17 amino acids. Germline V gene lookup returns CDR1 SGDLS and CDR2 YYNGEE. For the CDR3, the DNA is TGTGCCAGCAGCCCAAGGCCGGGGGGCTCATCCTACAATGAGCAGTTCTTC. Amino acids: CASSPRPGGSSYNEQFF.

This clone showed up just a few times. The V call is TRBV29-1, the J call TRBJ2-1, with 11 nucleotides matching TRBD2. CDR1 is SQVTM and CDR2 is ANQGSEA in the germline V gene. The CDR3 contains 15 residues. Unmatched junction bases numbered 7, after V lost 5 bases and J lost 4 bases. The DNA of the CDR3 is TGCAGCGTTTTACTTCTAGCGGGAGGTTACAATGAGCAGTTCTTC. Translated: CSVLLLAGGYNEQFF.

This clone was picked up a small number of times. J is TRBJ2-7 and V is TRBV10-3; 8 nucleotides match TRBD1. Trimming at V came to 4 bases and at J to 2 bases, leaving 4 bases not matched to a gene. The CDR3 runs 14 residues. The V gene's germline CDR1 is ENHRY and CDR2 SYGVKD. CDR3 amino acids: CAISGTGLPYEQYF. CDR3 DNA: TGTGCCATCAGTGGGACAGGGCTTCCCTACGAGCAGTACTTC.

The chain couples TRBV25-1 to TRBJ1-5; unclear D gene. V was clipped by 7 bases and J by 6 bases, with 16 bases between them. This CDR3 comprises 14 residues. The germline V gene encodes CDR1 MGHDK and CDR2 SYGVNS. The CDR3, as DNA: TGTGCCAGCACTCCCCCGGGAGAGGGTCAGCCCCAGCATTTT. Encoded protein: CASTPPGEGQPQHF.

The chain links TRBV5-6 to TRBJ1-5, with 9 bases lining up with TRBD1. Trimming at V came to 3 bases and at J to 7 bases, leaving 8 bases not matched to a gene. CDR3 length: 15 residues. The germline CDR1 and CDR2 sequences are SGHDT and YYEEEE. The CDR3 here is CASSSGTGKGQPQHF. The CDR3 nucleotides are TGTGCCAGCAGCTCCGGGACAGGGAAAGGACAGCCCCAGCATTTT.

This clone has more than one count but fewer than ten. The chain carries TRBV7-9 and TRBJ2-1, with 15 bases fitting TRBD2. The ends lost 5 bases at V and 12 bases at J; junction bases unmatched: 8. CDR1 is SEHNR, CDR2 FQNEAQ, per germline (reference sequence). CDR3 length equals 15 residues. CDR3 sequence reads: CASSIGLAGGPRQFF. The DNA of the CDR3 is TGTGCCAGCAGCATCGGACTAGCGGGAGGGCCGAGGCAGTTCTTC.

The chain combines TRBV9 with TRBJ2-1; D is undetermined. The V gene lost 4 bases and the J gene lost 7 bases, with 6 bases spanning the gap. The CDR3 covers 11 residues. Germline CDR1 and CDR2: SGDLS and YYNGEE. In DNA form, the CDR3 reads TGTGCCAGCAGCCAGGAAAATGAGCAGTTCTTC. Protein: CASSQENEQFF.